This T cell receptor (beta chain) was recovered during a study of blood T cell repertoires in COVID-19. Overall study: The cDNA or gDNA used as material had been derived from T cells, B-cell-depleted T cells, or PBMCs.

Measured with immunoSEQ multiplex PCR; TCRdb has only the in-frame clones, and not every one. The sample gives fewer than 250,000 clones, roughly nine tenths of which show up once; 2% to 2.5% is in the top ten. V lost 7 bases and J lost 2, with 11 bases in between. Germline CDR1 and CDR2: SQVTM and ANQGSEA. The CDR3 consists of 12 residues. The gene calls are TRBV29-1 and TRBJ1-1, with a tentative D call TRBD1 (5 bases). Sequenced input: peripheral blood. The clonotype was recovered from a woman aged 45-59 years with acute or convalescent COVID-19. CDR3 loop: CSGRQTNTEAFF. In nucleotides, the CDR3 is TGCAGCGGAAGACAGACCAACACTGAAGCTTTCTTT. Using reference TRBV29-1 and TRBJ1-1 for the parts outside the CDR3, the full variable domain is SAVISQKPSRDICQRGTSLTIQCQVDSQVTMMFWYRQQPGQSLTLIATANQGSEATYESGFVIDKFPISRPNLTFSTLTVSNMSPEDSSIYLCSGRQTNTEAFFGQGTRLTVV.